This TCR beta chain is from a study of blood T cells in healthy people across ages. This CDR3 is built from 12 residues. Germline loops: CDR1 DFQATT, CDR2 SNEGSKA (reference sequence). Trimming removed 2 bases from V and 11 bases from J, with 13 bases in between. A second PCR of roughly 7 to 11 cycles used a sample-barcoded 5' primer and a J-beta primer mix. Each CDR3 protein is one row after TCRdb ran MiXCR on the 5' RACE reads. Found here are 650,000 to 700,000 distinct CDR3 sequences, approximately 52% of them singletons; the top ten hold roughly 14%. This chain connects TRBV20-1 to TRBJ1-3, with a weak D call TRBD1 (6 bases). Sequencing input: blood. This clonotype was sampled from a woman older than 75 in good health. The CDR3 DNA is TGCAGTGCTAGAAGACAGGATTCCGCCATATATTTT. This translates into CSARRQDSAIYF.